These 10 T cell receptor beta chains came from one sample sequenced in a study of shared clonotypes between healthy human individuals. Sequencing was performed with immunoSEQ multiplex PCR; in TCRdb, only in-frame clones are kept and a portion is missing. The sample records roughly 110,000 clones, around 68% being singletons. The specimen sequenced was memory CD8+ T cells sorted from blood. Regarding subset: CD45RO+ cells pooled with CCR7-negative TemRA cells. The receptors derive from a woman in her twenties or thirties in good health.

The chain recombines TRBV20-1 with TRBJ2-5; the D is unclear. The end of the DNA aligns better with TRBJ2-7, so the J call may be wrong. The CDR3 totals 11 residues. Germline CDR1 is DFQATT and CDR2 is SNEGSKA (reference sequence). Here the CDR3 DNA reads TGCAGTGCTAGGAACTCCTACGAGCAGTACTTC. Protein sequence: CSARNSYEQYF.

This chain connects TRBV4-1 to TRBJ2-5; D unresolved. The tail of the sequence fits TRBJ2-7 better, so the J call may be wrong. The CDR3 is 15 amino acids. CDR1 and CDR2 from the germline V gene are MGHRA and YSYEKL. This CDR3 reads CASSQRWVYSYEQYF. CDR3 nucleotides: TGCGCCAGCAGCCAAAGATGGGTATACTCCTACGAGCAGTACTTC.

The chain combines TRBV11-2 with TRBJ2-3; D unclear. Germline values: CDR1 SGHAT, CDR2 FQNNGV. CDR3 length equals 17 residues. The germline V and J ends were trimmed by 5 bases and 5 bases, with 23 bases remaining between them. This CDR3 is CASSKLGSLGSGDTQYF. The DNA of the CDR3 is TGTGCCAGCAGCAAATTAGGGTCCCTAGGATCTGGAGATACGCAGTATTTT.

This clone was recorded a few times. This chain links TRBV6-1 with TRBJ2-1, with D perhaps matching TRBD2 (6 bases). Germline CDR1 and CDR2: MNHNS and SASEGT. V was clipped by 8 bases and J by 4 bases, with 12 bases between them. This CDR3 has 13 amino acids. CDR3 loop: CASVGGFYNEQFF. In DNA, the CDR3 is TGTGCCAGCGTCGGGGGATTTTACAATGAGCAGTTCTTC.

This sequence joins TRBV7-2 and TRBJ2-7; TRBD2 aligns across 8 bases. The V gene end was trimmed by 2 bases and the J gene end by 3 bases; junction bases not matched to a gene: 6. Germline CDR1 SGHTA, CDR2 FQGNSA. This CDR3 spans 15 amino acids. CDR3 sequence (DNA): TGTGCCAGCAGCTTATGGGCGGGAGGAAGCTACGAGCAGTACTTC. Protein: CASSLWAGGSYEQYF.

The J gene is TRBJ2-7, the V gene TRBV28; tentatively, D is TRBD1 or TRBD2 (5 bases each). Germline V gene data show CDR1 as MDHEN and CDR2 as SYDVKM. V lost 9 bases and J lost 3, with 15 bases in between. This CDR3 has 13 amino acids. CDR3 sequence: CASFRDGGYEQYF. The CDR3 DNA sequence: TGTGCCAGTTTCCGGGACGGAGGCTACGAGCAGTACTTC. The full variable domain, with the rest looked up from reference TRBV28 and TRBJ2-7, is DVKVTQSSRYLVKRTGEKVFLECVQDMDHENMFWYRQDPGLGLRLIYFSYDVKMKEKGDIPEGYSVSREKKERFSLILESASTNQTSMYLCASFRDGGYEQYFGPGTRLTVT.

A few counts support this clone. This chain links TRBV5-1 with TRBJ1-5; 7 bases are a match to TRBD1. CDR3 length: 15 residues. Germline trimming cut 3 bases from V and 4 bases from J; bases unmatched to any gene: 7. Germline assignment: CDR1 SGHRS and CDR2 YFSETQ. The CDR3 here is CASSSSGQRNQPQHF. CDR3 coding DNA: TGCGCCAGCAGCTCCTCGGGACAGAGGAATCAGCCCCAGCATTTT. Together with reference TRBV5-1 and TRBJ1-5, the CDR3 gives the full variable domain: KAGVTQTPRYLIKTRGQQVTLSCSPISGHRSVSWYQQTPGQGLQFLFEYFSETQRNKGNFPGRFSGRQFSNSRSEMNVSTLELGDSALYLCASSSSGQRNQPQHFGDGTRLSIL.

The chain links TRBV10-2 to TRBJ2-5; 9 nucleotides agree with TRBD1. CDR1 is WSHSY and CDR2 is SAAADI in the germline V gene. With V trimmed by 0 bases and J by 5 bases, 7 bases remained unmatched. This CDR3 has 16 residues. The CDR3 here is CASSESTGGARETQYF. CDR3 nucleotide sequence: TGCGCCAGCAGTGAGTCCACAGGGGGCGCACGGGAGACCCAGTACTTC.

The chain joins TRBV11-2 to TRBJ2-5; 8 bases agree with TRBD2. CDR1 and CDR2 (germline): SGHAT, FQNNGV. The CDR3 spans 14 residues. V shed 8 bases and J 5 bases; nucleotides not matched to a gene: 10. The CDR3 spells CASSVETSVETQYF. The CDR3 coding sequence is TGTGCCAGCTCGGTGGAGACTAGCGTTGAGACCCAGTACTTC.

The gene calls are TRBV5-8 and TRBJ1-5; D unresolved. The CDR3 totals 17 residues. The V end was cut by 4 bases, the J end by 0 bases, with 17 bases between. Germline V CDR1 and CDR2: SGHTS, YDEGEE. The CDR3 reads CASSGPTHPYSNQPQHF. The CDR3 coding sequence is TGTGCCAGCAGCGGTCCGACACATCCTTATAGCAATCAGCCCCAGCATTTT.